This T cell receptor beta chain originates from a study of cytomegalovirus exposure and HLA in healthy donors (dated by TCRdb to the late 2010s). Looking at the study overall: In an earlier analysis of 587 of the donors, around 300 Gb of sequence data and roughly 100 million unique TCR beta sequences from about 179 million T cells were reported. Approximately 330 gigabases of sequencing data and around 80 million unique TCR sequences made up an early release that covered several hundred HLA-typed donors. Of the roughly 420 genotyped donors, 75% to 85% were placed in the genetic ancestry cluster associated with self-reported Caucasian donors. The study aimed to test whether cataloging public T cell receptors could reveal signatures of past pathogen exposure. The study profiled the T cell repertoires of fewer than 850 subjects by immunosequencing and related them to cytomegalovirus serostatus. In addition to the first cohort of 666 subjects, a separate validation cohort of some 120 different subjects was used. High-throughput TCR immunosequencing, statistical association of individual TCRs with disease status, and machine learning were combined to predict cytomegalovirus infection status. To study patterns of TCR occurrence, a later analysis re-analyzed previously published TCR beta repertoires from several hundred donors and added high-resolution HLA genotyping. Rather than using new phenotypic data, the later analysis identified candidate immune exposures from TCR beta sequences and from how often those sequences occurred across donors. An earlier analysis of around 540 of the donors applied high-throughput TCR beta sequencing to assess whether each TCR beta V gene segment acted as functional or pseudogenic. Donor age, sex, ethnicity and CMV serostatus were compiled together with the repertoire data. A later genetic analysis used genome-wide SNP genotypes for about 65% of the 666 donors, treating that subset as a discovery cohort. All discovery cohort repertoires had been generated on a single sequencing platform. Both class I and class II loci were covered by HLA typing, at four-digit resolution. Typing coverage differed by locus: A, B, C, DRB1 and DQB1 were typed in roughly 620-630 donors, DQA1 in about 500, DPA1 in roughly 590, and DPB1 in just under 480. Roughly 5 DR-DQ haplotypes were treated as single units for association and clustering because of strong linkage in the cohort. Among approximately 370 genotyped donors of the cohort, an average of about 220,000 unique TCR beta nucleotide sequences was sequenced per donor, of which about 18% were non-productive.

The research as a whole found: When HLA alleles, especially DR and DQ, strongly co-occurred, TCR associations were difficult to assign to individual alleles. In an earlier analysis of about 540 of the donors, most TCR beta V segments were observed in productive rearrangements about 90% or about 30% of the time, broadly matching IMGT annotations. The cohort was sequenced for TCR beta chains only, and without alpha or paired-chain data the features that could be detected were limited. In a later analysis, 15,000 to 20,000 TCR beta sequences were associated with specific HLA alleles at a false discovery rate of 0.05. Cytomegalovirus status was reported to be diagnosed by the classifier with high specificity and sensitivity in both the original and validation cohorts. A further reported finding was that TCR beta sequences accurately predicted the HLA-A and HLA-B alleles for most subjects in the first cohort. In a later analysis, HLA-associated TCR beta chains were found to be more clonally expanded and to have lower generation probabilities than equally common non-associated chains. A cluster of highly shared sequence variants was judged likely to be a technical artifact of the sequencing pipeline. According to a later genetic analysis, donors in an Asian-associated ancestry cluster had fewer N-insertions in productive TCRs than the roughly 670-donor mean. According to a later analysis, most CMV-associated TCR beta chains appeared to be HLA-restricted, and the HLA associations seemed to be driven largely by CMV exposure. Three of the identified cytomegalovirus-associated TCR beta chains were confirmed in vitro to be specific for cytomegalovirus antigens. In a later analysis, the rate of TCR association differed among HLA loci, with DRB1 alleles having the most associated TCRs and HLA-C alleles having the fewest. HLA typing was unavailable for some donors at each locus, so association tests used only the typed subset. Because counts were too low, seventeen rarely observed V segments, including chromosome 9 orphons, were left out of the earlier analysis of several hundred of the donors. The presence/absence analyses assumed that sequencing depth was roughly uniform across donors, and that assumption may not be true. According to a later analysis, parvovirus B19, influenza, CMV and Epstein-Barr virus appeared linked to several top co-occurrence clusters. The only immune exposure information available for the cohort was CMV serostatus. In the study, 150 to 200 TCR beta chains were listed as associated with cytomegalovirus. V-gene and J-gene trimming of TCR beta chains was associated with a missense DCLRE1C variant in a later genetic analysis, and the association was replicated in an independent cohort. It was suggested by the authors that the approach could potentially be generalized to other disease states and immunological phenotypes. Most TCR sequences were seen in very few donors, while some public TCRs were found in many individuals. Linkage disequilibrium might explain the correlated functional status among segregating V segments, but an unknown experimental factor could not be ruled out.

The cohort comprised fewer than 700 healthy bone marrow donors. Cohort members were all nominally healthy when sampled, although unrecorded immune exposures were likely present. The donor was CMV seropositive and belonged to the group of about 290 seropositive cohort members. A peripheral blood sample was provided by each donor, and peripheral blood mononuclear cells were used for TCR beta sequencing. Genomic DNA was extracted from the blood cell samples with the Qiagen DNeasy Blood Extraction Kit. The library was prepared using the immunoSEQ multiplex PCR assay. The multiplex PCR relied on a mix of 60 forward primers for TCR Vbeta segments and 13 reverse primers for TCR Jbeta segments. Amplification of the CDR3 region of rearranged TCR beta genes was performed with a multiplex PCR assay on genomic DNA. On the Illumina HiSeq System, the amplified TCR beta libraries were sequenced as 87-base-pair reads. Under the source paper's analysis protocol: A later analysis tallied roughly 78 million unique TCR beta chains across the 666 repertoires, and about 12 million of those chains were shared by two or more donors. Raw reads were error-corrected and collapsed into unique sequences with a nearest-neighbor algorithm that merged closely related sequences to remove PCR and sequencing errors. V, D and J gene segments were assigned by aligning CDR3 sequences to IMGT reference sequences. Each retained sequence needed at least a six-nucleotide match to both a V gene segment and a J gene segment. Rearrangements were called productive when the CDR3 lacked stop codons and stayed in frame with V and J; all others were non-productive. Following IMGT convention, CDR3 was defined as the stretch from the second conserved V-encoded cysteine to the conserved J-encoded phenylalanine. The earlier analysis of 587 of the donors excluded sequences that lacked an unambiguous match to a single V gene segment. An earlier analysis of a few hundred of the donors called V segments functional above 56.7% productive rearrangements and segregating when the between-donor standard deviation exceeded 5%. A statistical classification framework was developed to diagnose cytomegalovirus status using the catalog of TCR beta chain sequences. A later analysis assigned V and J genes by comparing TCR nucleotide sequences with IMGT/GENE-DB human TR gene sequences. In a later analysis, CDR3 sequences and most-parsimonious VDJ recombination scenarios were assigned using the TCRdist pipeline. In a later analysis, every TCR beta chain was defined by the combination of its CDR3 amino acid sequence and its V-gene family, and reads without a unique V-gene family were dropped. A later analysis removed over 500 highly shared, low-generation-probability nucleotide sequences to deal with suspected cross-contamination and a sequencing artifact. In a later analysis, a clonal expansion index was calculated for each public chain from normalized within-repertoire ranks of inferred template counts. A later analysis computed generation probabilities with a VDJ recombination model fitted to out-of-frame rearrangements, and checked the results against IGoR. In a later analysis, TCR-TCR, TCR-HLA and TCR-CMV co-occurrence was scored with hypergeometric tests, and a repertoire-size bias correction was applied to TCR pairs. False discovery rates were estimated in a later analysis by permuting HLA or CMV assignments 20 times. In a later analysis, co-occurring TCRs were grouped with DBSCAN, and TCRdist sequence similarity was added when clustering was performed within HLA-allele-positive subsets. Repertoires with fewer than 30,000 or more than 120,000 public chains were left out of co-occurrence clustering, as were a few repertoires with anomalous nucleotide sharing. The table was pulled from immuneACCESS by TCRdb, which kept in-frame rearrangements only. Such tables lose some clones; where checked, under half of the loss comes from unresolved V genes, and the rest has no known cause. The V and J calls and the clone size are those of that table, but D and trimming were determined from the DNA. The sample table holds roughly 82,000 clones, of which 65% to 80% were seen once. The ten largest clonotypes hold over 8.5% of the sample.

Comment on this clone: No antigen is known for it. Qualities for individual bases were not recorded, and no much larger clone is one base off.

The receptor comes from a woman aged 35 to 49 in good health and CMV-seropositive. Material: PBMCs.

The DNA sequence is TGTGCCAGCAGTTCCGGGACAGGGCATAACTATGGCTACACCTTC. Its translation is CASSSGTGHNYGYTF. The chain uses TRBV6-1 and TRBJ1-2; the central 9 bases match TRBD1. From V the trimming removes 5 bases and from J it removes 1 base, while the gene matches leave 5 bases of the junction unaccounted for. CDR1 and CDR2, looked up from the germline V gene, are MNHNS and SASEGT. The CDR3 numbers 15 residues from cysteine through phenylalanine. The entry retains the CDR3 DNA only, 45 bases that are in frame from base 1.